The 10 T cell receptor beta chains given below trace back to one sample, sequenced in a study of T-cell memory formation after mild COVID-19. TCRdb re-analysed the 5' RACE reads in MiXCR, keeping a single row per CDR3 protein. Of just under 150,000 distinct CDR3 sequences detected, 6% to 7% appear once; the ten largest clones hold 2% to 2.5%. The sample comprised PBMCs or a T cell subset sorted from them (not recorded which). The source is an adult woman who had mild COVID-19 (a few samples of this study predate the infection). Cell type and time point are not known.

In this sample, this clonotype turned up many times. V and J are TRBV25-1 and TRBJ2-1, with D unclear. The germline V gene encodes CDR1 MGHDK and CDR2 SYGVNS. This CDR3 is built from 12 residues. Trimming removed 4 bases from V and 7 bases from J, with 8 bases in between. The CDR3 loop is CASSGLLNEQFF. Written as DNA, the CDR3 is TGTGCCAGCAGTGGCCTATTAAATGAGCAGTTCTTC. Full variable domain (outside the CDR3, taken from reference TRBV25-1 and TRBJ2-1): EADIYQTPRYLVIGTGKKITLECSQTMGHDKMYWYQQDPGMELHLIHYSYGVNSTEKGDLSSESTVSRIRTEHFPLTLESARPSHTSQYLCASSGLLNEQFFGPGTRLTVL.

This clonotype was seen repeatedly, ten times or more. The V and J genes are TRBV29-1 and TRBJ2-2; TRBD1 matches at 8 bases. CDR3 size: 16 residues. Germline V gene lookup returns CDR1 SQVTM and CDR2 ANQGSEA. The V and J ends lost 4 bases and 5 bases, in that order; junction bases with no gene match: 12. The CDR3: CSVGIVGQGGTGELFF. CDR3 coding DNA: TGCAGCGTTGGTATCGTCGGACAGGGTGGTACCGGGGAGCTGTTTTTT.

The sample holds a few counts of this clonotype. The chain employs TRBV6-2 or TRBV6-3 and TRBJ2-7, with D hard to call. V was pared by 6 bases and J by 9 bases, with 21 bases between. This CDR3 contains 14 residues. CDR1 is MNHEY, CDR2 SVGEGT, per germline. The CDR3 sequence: CASSLWNEKGWQYF. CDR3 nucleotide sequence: TGTGCCAGCAGCTTATGGAACGAAAAGGGTTGGCAGTACTTC.

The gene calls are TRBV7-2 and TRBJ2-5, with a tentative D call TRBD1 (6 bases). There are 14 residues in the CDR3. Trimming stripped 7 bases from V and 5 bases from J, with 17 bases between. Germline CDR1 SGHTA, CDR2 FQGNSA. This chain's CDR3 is CASTSFGGRETQYF. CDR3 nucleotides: TGTGCCAGCACCTCCTTTGGGGGCCGGGAGACCCAGTACTTC.

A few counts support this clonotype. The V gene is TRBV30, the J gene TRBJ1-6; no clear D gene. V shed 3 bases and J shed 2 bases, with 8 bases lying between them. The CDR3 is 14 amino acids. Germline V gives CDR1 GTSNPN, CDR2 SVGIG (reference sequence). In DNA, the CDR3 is TGTGCCTGGAGATCCCCGACCTATAATTCACCCCTCCACTTT. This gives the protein CAWRSPTYNSPLHF.

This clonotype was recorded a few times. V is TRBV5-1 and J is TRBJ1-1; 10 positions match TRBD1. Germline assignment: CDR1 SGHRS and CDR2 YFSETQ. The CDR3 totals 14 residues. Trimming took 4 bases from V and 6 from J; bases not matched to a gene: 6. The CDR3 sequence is CASSGKTGGPEAFF. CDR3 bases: TGCGCCAGCAGCGGGAAGACAGGGGGCCCTGAAGCTTTCTTT.

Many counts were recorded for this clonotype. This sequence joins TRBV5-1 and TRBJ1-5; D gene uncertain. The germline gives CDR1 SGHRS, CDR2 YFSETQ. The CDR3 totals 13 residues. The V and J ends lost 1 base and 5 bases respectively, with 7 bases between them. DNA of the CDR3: TGCGCCAGCAGCTTGACGGTCGATCAGCCCCAGCATTTT. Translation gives CASSLTVDQPQHF.

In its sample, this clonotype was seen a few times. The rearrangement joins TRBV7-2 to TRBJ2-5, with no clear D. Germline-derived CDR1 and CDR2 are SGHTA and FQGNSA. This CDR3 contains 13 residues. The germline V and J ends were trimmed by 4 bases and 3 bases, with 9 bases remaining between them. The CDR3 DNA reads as TGTGCCAGCAGCTCCCAGTCCGAAGAGACCCAGTACTTC. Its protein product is CASSSQSEETQYF.

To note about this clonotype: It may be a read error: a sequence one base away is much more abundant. In DNA, the CDR3 is TGTGCCAGCAGTCACCTTGGCGGGATTCGCGGGACCCAGTACTTC. It encodes CASSHLGGIRGTQYF. The chain uses TRBV12-3 or TRBV12-4 and TRBJ2-5, with D possibly TRBD2 on 6 matching bases. V lost 5 bases and J lost 7, with 20 bases in between. There are 15 residues in the CDR3.

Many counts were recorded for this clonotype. CDR3 sequence reads: CASSGLAGGPHEQFF. The CDR3 DNA sequence: TGTGCCAGCAGTGGACTAGCGGGGGGCCCCCATGAGCAGTTCTTC. The chain uses TRBV6-5 and TRBJ2-1; 14 bases align to TRBD2. Germline V gene data show CDR1 as MNHEY and CDR2 as SVGAGI. Unmatched junction bases numbered 5, after V lost 5 bases and J lost 8 bases. This CDR3 is built from 15 residues.